Listed here are 25 T cell receptor beta chains from one sample, sequenced in a study of cytomegalovirus exposure and HLA in healthy donors. With 60 Vbeta and 13 Jbeta primers, the PCR was carried out. Profiling relied on immunoSEQ multiplex PCR, and the TCRdb table lists in-frame clones only, not all of them. The data hold 300,000 or so clones, with about 83% observed a single time. The sample comprised PBMCs. The receptors derive from a woman in her 40s in good health and CMV-seropositive.

V and J are TRBV30 and TRBJ1-6, with D possibly being TRBD1 (5 bases). The CDR3 covers 14 residues. CDR1 and CDR2 from the germline V gene are GTSNPN and SVGIG (reference sequence). Trimming stripped 0 bases from V and 8 bases from J, with 11 bases between. CDR3 DNA: TGTGCCTGGAGTGTTAGGCAGGGTGATTCACCCCTCCACTTT. It codes for CAWSVRQGDSPLHF.

The chain has TRBV30 and TRBJ1-2; 10 bases map to TRBD1. This CDR3 has 16 residues. The germline CDR1 and CDR2 sequences are GTSNPN and SVGIG (reference sequence). The trim removed 0 bases at V and 4 bases at J, leaving 8 bases unmatched. CDR3 sequence (DNA): TGTGCCTGGAGTGTACGTCTGGGACAGGGGACCTATGGCTACACCTTC. As protein: CAWSVRLGQGTYGYTF.

V is TRBV7-9 and J is TRBJ2-3, with D tentatively TRBD1 (6 bases). The CDR3 extends over 17 amino acids. Germline lookup yields CDR1 SEHNR and CDR2 FQNEAQ (reference sequence). V was shortened by 5 bases and J by 1 base, with 19 bases between the two germline ends. CDR3 loop: CASSPGTQGARTDTQYF. In nucleotides, the CDR3 is TGTGCCAGCAGCCCAGGAACACAGGGAGCCCGCACAGATACGCAGTATTTT.

The table lists this clone with a few counts. CDR3 bases: TGTGCCAGCAGCTTGGGGGGGGACCACACTGAAGCTTTCTTT. Translation: CASSLGGDHTEAFF. The V and J genes are TRBV5-4 and TRBJ1-1; possible D gene TRBD1, 5 bases. The CDR3 covers 14 residues. Per the germline V gene, CDR1 is SGHNT and CDR2 is YYREEE (reference sequence). The V end lost 0 bases, the J end lost 3 bases, and 9 bases lay between the germline ends.

The gene calls are TRBV27 and TRBJ2-3; 7 nucleotides line up with TRBD2. The germline V gene encodes CDR1 MNHEY and CDR2 SMNVEV (reference sequence). CDR3 length: 18 amino acids. Trimming removed 3 bases from V and 0 bases from J; junction bases left unmatched: 12. CDR3 sequence reads: CASSFRLAEARSTDTQYF. CDR3 in DNA: TGTGCCAGCAGTTTCCGGCTAGCGGAGGCAAGAAGCACAGATACGCAGTATTTT.

The chain couples TRBV30 to TRBJ2-5; D perhaps matches TRBD2 (5 bases). V shed 5 bases and J shed 7 bases, with 14 bases lying between them. The CDR3 has 12 amino acids. From germline, CDR1 is GTSNPN and CDR2 SVGIG (reference sequence). This CDR3 reads CAWGSGRGTQYF. The CDR3 DNA reads as TGTGCCTGGGGGTCAGGCCGGGGGACCCAGTACTTC.

The rearrangement uses TRBV28 and TRBJ2-5; D unresolved. The CDR3 totals 12 residues. Per germline, CDR1 MDHEN and CDR2 SYDVKM. V was pared by 7 bases and J by 5 bases, with 11 bases between. The CDR3 reads CASTLAVETQYF. The CDR3 DNA follows: TGTGCCAGCACCTTGGCAGTGGAGACCCAGTACTTC.

Of note for this clone: Other DNA sequences within the sample encode an identical CDR3. The rearrangement joins TRBV10-3 to TRBJ2-7; a weak D match, TRBD1 (5 bases). This CDR3 is 14 amino acids long. V lost 2 bases to trimming and J lost 0 bases, with 8 bases between them. Germline V gene lookup returns CDR1 ENHRY and CDR2 SYGVKD. DNA for the CDR3: TGTGCCATCAGTGAGGGTCAGGGCTCCTACGAGCAGTACTTC. Translation gives CAISEGQGSYEQYF.

The V and J genes are TRBV5-4 and TRBJ1-1, with unresolved D. The CDR3 loop spans 16 amino acids. Germline-derived CDR1 and CDR2 are SGHNT and YYREEE (reference sequence). Trimming cost V 2 bases and J 6 bases, with 20 bases left between them. CDR3 sequence (DNA): TGTGCCAGCAGCTTAGGGTTCGAGGGAGTTGAGGCTGAAGCTTTCTTT. Its translation: CASSLGFEGVEAEAFF.

The rearrangement joins TRBV6-6 to TRBJ2-7, with 7 bases aligning to TRBD2. The V segment lost 1 base and the J segment 3 bases; nucleotides outside the gene matches: 6. Germline V gives CDR1 MNHNY, CDR2 SVGAGI (reference sequence). The CDR3 length is 15 residues. The CDR3 DNA reads TGTGCCAGCAGTTACTGGGGAGGGAGTAGCTACGAGCAGTACTTC. This sequence encodes CASSYWGGSSYEQYF.

V and J are TRBV7-2 and TRBJ1-4; unclear D gene. CDR3 size: 15 residues. Germline CDR1 and CDR2: SGHTA and FQGNSA. The V and J ends lost 4 bases and 5 bases respectively, with 14 bases between them. CDR3: CASSSFGGQNEKLFF. The CDR3 coding sequence is TGTGCCAGCAGCTCCTTTGGAGGGCAGAATGAAAAACTGTTTTTT. Variable domain in full (rest from reference TRBV7-2 and TRBJ1-4): GAGVSQSPSNKVTEKGKDVELRCDPISGHTALYWYRQSLGQGLEFLIYFQGNSAPDKSGLPSDRFSAERTGGSVSTLTIQRTQQEDSAVYLCASSSFGGQNEKLFFGSGTQLSVL.

The chain has TRBV7-9 and TRBJ2-7, with D possibly TRBD1 on 6 matching bases. V lost 6 bases to trimming and J lost 1 base, with 22 bases between them. CDR3 length equals 17 residues. Germline loops: CDR1 SEHNR, CDR2 FQNEAQ (reference sequence). The CDR3 here is CASSPTLSGDQSYEQYF. Here the CDR3 DNA reads TGTGCCAGCAGTCCTACCCTTTCAGGGGATCAATCCTACGAGCAGTACTTC.

The chain is built from TRBV28 and TRBJ2-2, with D maybe TRBD2 (6 bases). The CDR3 is made up of 15 amino acids. V lost 6 bases, J lost 5 bases, and 16 bases lay in between. CDR1 and CDR2 (germline): MDHEN, SYDVKM. CDR3 sequence reads: CASSLSLGGTGELFF. CDR3 DNA: TGTGCCAGCAGCCTCTCCCTGGGGGGTACCGGGGAGCTGTTTTTT. The variable domain in full, completed from reference TRBV28 and TRBJ2-2, reads DVKVTQSSRYLVKRTGEKVFLECVQDMDHENMFWYRQDPGLGLRLIYFSYDVKMKEKGDIPEGYSVSREKKERFSLILESASTNQTSMYLCASSLSLGGTGELFFGEGSRLTVL.

This clone has only a few counts. J is TRBJ1-5 and V is TRBV28; D not resolved. The V end lost 2 bases, the J end lost 11 bases, and 16 bases lay between the germline ends. Germline V gene data show CDR1 as MDHEN and CDR2 as SYDVKM. The CDR3 is made up of 14 amino acids. The CDR3 bases are TGTGCCAGCAGTTTAGGGCAGCCGATAATGGCCCAGCATTTT. Amino acid sequence: CASSLGQPIMAQHF.

The J gene is TRBJ2-1, the V gene TRBV6-5; tentatively, D is TRBD2 (6 bases). V lost 6 bases, J lost 5 bases, and 17 bases lay in between. CDR1 and CDR2 (germline): MNHEY, SVGAGI. This CDR3 contains 15 residues. The CDR3 nucleotides read TGTGCCAGCAGGCGGGACTCCTCAGGACACAATGAGCAGTTCTTC. It encodes CASRRDSSGHNEQFF.

In DNA, the CDR3 is TGTGCCAGCAGTTTAATCAGTGAAAAACTGTTTTTT. Its translation: CASSLISEKLFF. J is TRBJ1-4 and V is TRBV28; D unresolved. This CDR3 contains 12 residues. From germline, CDR1 is MDHEN and CDR2 SYDVKM. The ends were cut back, 2 bases at V and 7 bases at J, with 5 bases in the middle.

The rearrangement uses TRBV11-3 and TRBJ2-2, with 7 positions matching TRBD1. V dropped 1 base and J dropped 3; count of bases not matched to a gene: 5. This CDR3 region has 16 residues. Per the germline V gene, CDR1 is SGHNT and CDR2 is YENEEA. This chain's CDR3 is CASSLGARGYTGELFF. The CDR3 DNA sequence: TGTGCCAGCAGCTTAGGGGCCAGGGGGTACACCGGGGAGCTGTTTTTT.

The rearrangement links TRBV29-1 to TRBJ2-1, with 15 bases matching TRBD2. The trim removed 3 bases at V and 9 bases at J, leaving 15 bases unmatched. From germline, CDR1 is SQVTM and CDR2 ANQGSEA. The CDR3 consists of 18 residues. This CDR3 is CSVDRALRTSGRGGEQFF. The DNA for the CDR3 is TGCAGCGTTGACCGCGCACTCCGGACTAGCGGGAGGGGTGGTGAGCAGTTCTTC.

This clone was detected a few times. Here the CDR3 reads CATSREGRTEAFF. The CDR3 region has the DNA TGTGCCACCAGCAGAGAGGGGAGGACTGAAGCTTTCTTT. V is TRBV15 and J is TRBJ1-1; D gene ambiguous. The germline V and J ends were trimmed by 0 bases and 5 bases, with 7 bases remaining between them. The CDR3 loop spans 13 amino acids. Germline CDR1 is LNHNV and CDR2 is YYDKDF (reference sequence).

This clone was counted between two and nine times. This chain uses TRBV5-8 with TRBJ1-4; 12 nucleotides match TRBD1. Germline V gives CDR1 SGHTS, CDR2 YDEGEE. The CDR3 is 16 amino acids. Unmatched junction bases numbered 8, after V lost 4 bases and J lost 7 bases. CDR3 protein: CASSQDRGQGAEKLFF. CDR3 coding DNA: TGTGCCAGCAGCCAAGATCGGGGACAGGGGGCTGAAAAACTGTTTTTT. Complete variable domain (other parts from reference TRBV5-8 and TRBJ1-4): EAGVTQSPTHLIKTRGQQATLRCSPISGHTSVYWYQQALGLGLQFLLWYDEGEERNRGNFPPRFSGRQFPNYSSELNVNALELEDSALYLCASSQDRGQGAEKLFFGSGTQLSVL.

This chain joins TRBV7-2 and TRBJ2-7; 9 nucleotides align to TRBD2. The CDR3 runs to 16 residues. After removal of 1 base from V and 1 base from J, the junction contained 5 bases not matched to a gene. Germline V gene lookup returns CDR1 SGHTA and CDR2 FQGNSA. CDR3 nucleotides: TGTGCCAGCAGCTTAGGACTAGCGGCGAATTCCTACGAGCAGTACTTC. It codes for CASSLGLAANSYEQYF.

This chain links TRBV28 with TRBJ1-1, with D maybe TRBD1 (5 bases). Trimming shortened V by 5 bases and J by 1 base, and 5 bases separated the two germline ends. This CDR3 comprises 12 residues. Germline V CDR1 and CDR2: MDHEN, SYDVKM. Written as DNA, the CDR3 is TGTGCCAGCAGTCAGGGGAACACTGAAGCTTTCTTT. This encodes CASSQGNTEAFF.

This clone was observed once. This chain links TRBV5-4 with TRBJ2-1, with TRBD2 matching 11 bases. Germline CDR1 reads SGHNT; CDR2 reads YYREEE (reference sequence). This CDR3 has 16 amino acids. V was clipped by 0 bases and J by 5 bases; unmatched bases: 4. The CDR3 sequence: CASSLAGTSGHNEQFF. The DNA for the CDR3 is TGTGCCAGCAGCTTGGCAGGGACTAGCGGCCACAATGAGCAGTTCTTC. Full variable domain (rest looked up from reference TRBV5-4 and TRBJ2-1): ETGVTQSPTHLIKTRGQQVTLRCSSQSGHNTVSWYQQALGQGPQFIFQYYREEENGRGNFPPRFSGLQFPNYSSELNVNALELDDSALYLCASSLAGTSGHNEQFFGPGTRLTVL.

The chain is built from TRBV15 and TRBJ2-3; D is unresolved. The CDR3 is 13 residues long. CDR1 and CDR2 from the germline V gene are LNHNV and YYDKDF (reference sequence). V lost 5 bases to trimming and J lost 4 bases, with 10 bases between them. The CDR3 DNA follows: TGTGCCACCAGCTCCCGAGCGTCAGATACGCAGTATTTT. It translates to CATSSRASDTQYF.

The chain is built from TRBV7-8 and TRBJ2-3, with 14 bases identical to TRBD2. With 1 base clipped from V and 3 bases from J, the junction kept 12 bases outside the gene matches. Germline-derived CDR1 and CDR2 are SGHVS and FQNEAQ. The CDR3 totals 20 residues. Here the CDR3 reads CASSLDRWRRLAGGTDTQYF. DNA of the CDR3: TGTGCCAGCAGCTTAGACCGGTGGAGGAGACTAGCGGGAGGGACAGATACGCAGTATTTT.